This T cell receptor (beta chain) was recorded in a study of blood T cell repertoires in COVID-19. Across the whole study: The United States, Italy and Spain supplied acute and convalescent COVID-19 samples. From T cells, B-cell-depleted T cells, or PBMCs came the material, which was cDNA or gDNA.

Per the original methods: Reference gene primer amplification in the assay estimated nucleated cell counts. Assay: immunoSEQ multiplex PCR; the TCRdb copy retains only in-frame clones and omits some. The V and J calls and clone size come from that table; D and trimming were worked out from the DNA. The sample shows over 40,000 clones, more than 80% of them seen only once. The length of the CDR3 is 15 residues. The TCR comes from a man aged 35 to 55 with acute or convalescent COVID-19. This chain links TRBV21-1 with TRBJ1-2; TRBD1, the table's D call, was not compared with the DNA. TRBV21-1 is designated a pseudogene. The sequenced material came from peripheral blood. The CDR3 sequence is CASSKDRGPVYGYTF. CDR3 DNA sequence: TGTGCCAGCAGCAAAGACAGGGGCCCCGTCTATGGCTACACCTTC.